Reported below is one T cell receptor beta chain. The antigen remains undetermined. This entry is derived from a study of T cells in tuberculosis. Study-wide background: The T cells targeted glucose monomycolate, a mycobacterial lipid, via CD1B. This South African cohort compared adolescents with or without latent tuberculosis against adults with active tuberculosis.

The study, taken as a whole, reports: Selection depended on which cryopreserved specimens were available.

Germline V gene lookup returns CDR1 GTSNPN and CDR2 SVGIG (reference sequence). V dropped 4 bases and J dropped 3; count of bases not matched to a gene: 5. The CDR3 has 13 amino acids. Unsorted cryopreserved PBMC were sequenced, averaging around 100,000 T cells per clinical donor. Clones were read by immunoSEQ multiplex PCR, and TCRdb kept only the in-frame ones, dropping some. Among under 45,000 clones, about 95% were seen once, and the ten largest hold 3.5% to 4.5%. Input material: PBMCs. This TCR came from a donor aged 10-35 years with latent tuberculosis or without tuberculosis infection. The chain employs TRBV30 and TRBJ2-7; 8 nucleotides match TRBD1. CDR3 region: CAWKAGQGYEQYF. Here the CDR3 DNA reads TGTGCCTGGAAGGCAGGACAGGGCTACGAGCAGTACTTC.